Shown below are 18 T cell receptor beta chains from a single sample sequenced in a study of shared T cell receptors in the human thymus. The method was immunoSEQ multiplex PCR; TCRdb's version includes in-frame clones alone and lacks a portion of them. The sample has some 720,000 clones, around 87% seen once; the top ten hold around 0.01%. These same data were also listed under a study on human thymus T cells.

The sequenced material came from thymocytes. The receptors were gathered from a boy under three years old with a congenital heart defect.

V usage is TRBV5-1 and J usage is TRBJ1-1, with 10 positions matching TRBD1. The V gene end was trimmed by 3 bases and the J gene end by 13 bases; junction bases not matched to a gene: 15. Germline V gene lookup returns CDR1 SGHRS and CDR2 YFSETQ. The CDR3 spans 15 residues. Here the CDR3 reads CASSSGTGDPPRVFF. Written as DNA, the CDR3 is TGCGCCAGCAGCTCCGGGACAGGGGACCCCCCGCGAGTTTTCTTT.

Only one count was recorded for this clone. The chain joins TRBV4-1 to TRBJ1-5, with 7 bases lining up with TRBD1. Germline CDR1 reads MGHRA; CDR2 reads YSYEKL. The junction had 2 bases not matched to a gene; V was cut back by 3 bases and J by 0 bases. This CDR3 spans 15 amino acids. CDR3 region: CASSHGTVSNQPQHF. The DNA of the CDR3 is TGCGCCAGCAGCCATGGGACAGTTAGCAATCAGCCCCAGCATTTT.

The genes are TRBV4-1 and TRBJ2-1, with 14 nucleotides matching TRBD2. The CDR3 is 15 residues long. Germline-derived CDR1 and CDR2 are MGHRA and YSYEKL. Unmatched junction bases numbered 4, after V lost 4 bases and J lost 8 bases. CDR3 sequence: CASSLGLAGVDEQFF. CDR3 nucleotides: TGCGCCAGCAGCCTGGGACTAGCGGGAGTCGATGAGCAGTTCTTC.

This chain joins TRBV14 and TRBJ1-3; D is perhaps TRBD1 (5 bases). The V gene's germline CDR1 is SGHDN and CDR2 FVKESK. With 4 bases removed from V and 8 bases from J, the gap between germline ends came to 15 bases. The CDR3 consists of 14 residues. The CDR3 reads CASSLHQGTDTIYF. CDR3 bases: TGTGCCAGCAGCCTCCACCAGGGTACGGACACCATATATTTT.

The V gene is TRBV5-1, the J gene TRBJ1-3; 8 bases are shared with TRBD1. The length of the CDR3 is 18 residues. Germline assignment: CDR1 SGHRS and CDR2 YFSETQ. V lost 2 bases, J lost 0 bases, and 10 bases stayed unmatched. CDR3 bases: TGCGCCAGCAGCTTCTTTACTCTACAGGGGGACTCTGGAAACACCATATATTTT. This encodes CASSFFTLQGDSGNTIYF.

The chain joins TRBV7-9 to TRBJ2-5; 8 bases are a match to TRBD2. The ends lost 4 bases at V and 3 bases at J; junction bases unmatched: 13. This CDR3 is built from 17 residues. Germline CDR1 is SEHNR and CDR2 is FQNEAQ (reference sequence). CDR3 sequence (DNA): TGTGCCAGCAGCTCCAGACAAAGCGGGAGCGGCAAAGAGACCCAGTACTTC. Protein sequence: CASSSRQSGSGKETQYF.

The J gene is TRBJ2-7, the V gene TRBV14; a possible D gene is TRBD2 (5 bases). Trimming removed 1 base at V and 0 bases at J, with 10 bases between. The CDR3 covers 15 residues. The germline V gene has CDR1 SGHDN and CDR2 FVKESK. Here the CDR3 reads CASSQGRVPSYEQYF. CDR3 nucleotide sequence: TGTGCCAGCAGCCAAGGGCGGGTCCCCTCCTACGAGCAGTACTTC.

The rearrangement joins TRBV7-8 to TRBJ2-7; 11 nucleotides agree with TRBD2. Germline V lookup: CDR1 SGHVS, CDR2 FQNEAQ. The CDR3 runs to 17 residues. Trimming removed 4 bases from V and 2 bases from J; junction bases left unmatched: 10. This CDR3 is CASSSGLAETLTYEQYF. DNA of the CDR3: TGTGCCAGCAGCTCGGGACTAGCGGAGACACTTACCTACGAGCAGTACTTC.

This clone was picked up a small number of times. V is TRBV10-3 and J is TRBJ1-3; D uncertain. Germline V gene lookup returns CDR1 ENHRY and CDR2 SYGVKD. The CDR3 loop spans 16 amino acids. V was cut by 2 bases and J by 0 bases, with 11 bases left in between. Here the CDR3 DNA reads TGTGCCATCAGTGAGCCTGGCAGGATCTCTGGAAACACCATATATTTT. Translated: CAISEPGRISGNTIYF.

The chain has TRBV15 and TRBJ2-1; the match to TRBD2 covers 13 bases. Germline CDR1 is LNHNV and CDR2 is YYDKDF (reference sequence). The CDR3 contains 17 residues. Trimming cost V 3 bases and J 5 bases; bases outside gene matches: 7. Written as DNA, the CDR3 is TGTGCCACCAGCAGTATGGGGGGACTAGCGGGACACAATGAGCAGTTCTTC. Its translation: CATSSMGGLAGHNEQFF.

This clone was picked up one time. The V and J genes are TRBV7-6 and TRBJ1-1, with TRBD1 as a possible D gene (6 bases). Trimming pared 5 bases from V and 0 bases from J, leaving 13 bases between. There are 15 residues in the CDR3. CDR1 is SGHVS and CDR2 is FNYEAQ in the germline V gene. CDR3 sequence (DNA): TGTGCCAGCAGCCCAGGGAGGGGGATGAACACTGAAGCTTTCTTT. Translated: CASSPGRGMNTEAFF. The entire variable domain, with the rest obtained from reference TRBV7-6 and TRBJ1-1, is as follows: GAGVSQSPRYKVTKRGQDVALRCDPISGHVSLYWYRQALGQGPEFLTYFNYEAQQDKSGLPNDRFSAERPEGSISTLTIQRTEQRDSAMYRCASSPGRGMNTEAFFGQGTRLTVV.

J is TRBJ2-7 and V is TRBV6-5; D is perhaps TRBD1 (5 bases). The CDR3 runs 16 residues. V lost 2 bases and J lost 3, with 17 bases in between. Germline V gene sequence: CDR1 MNHEY, CDR2 SVGAGI. CDR3 nucleotides: TGTGCCAGCAGTTACGGTTCCCCGCAGGGCGGCTACGAGCAGTACTTC. This gives the protein CASSYGSPQGGYEQYF.

J is TRBJ2-1 and V is TRBV11-2; tentative D call: TRBD2 (9 bases). Per germline, CDR1 SGHAT and CDR2 FQNNGV. V gave up 7 bases and J gave up 8 bases, with 21 bases separating them. The CDR3 totals 15 residues. CDR3 in DNA: TGTGCCAGCAATCAGGGGGCTAGCGGGATCCATGAGCAGTTCTTC. Encoded protein: CASNQGASGIHEQFF.

This chain joins TRBV4-1 and TRBJ2-5, with 13 bases fitting TRBD2. CDR1 and CDR2 from the germline V gene are MGHRA and YSYEKL. V shed 0 bases and J 3 bases; nucleotides not matched to a gene: 19. This CDR3 region has 22 residues. CDR3 protein: CASSQDPPGTSGTVNREETQYF. For the CDR3, the DNA is TGCGCCAGCAGCCAAGATCCACCCGGGACTAGCGGGACCGTAAACCGAGAAGAGACCCAGTACTTC.

This chain links TRBV28 with TRBJ2-7; 7 nucleotides line up with TRBD2. The CDR3 sequence is 18 residues long. The germline gives CDR1 MDHEN, CDR2 SYDVKM. The trim removed 1 base at V and 6 bases at J, leaving 18 bases unmatched. CDR3 sequence (DNA): TGTGCCAGCAGTTTATCCCTACTAGCGCCGCCAAAGGACCTCGAGCAGTACTTC. Residues: CASSLSLLAPPKDLEQYF.

The chain links TRBV27 to TRBJ2-7; perhaps TRBD2 as D (5 bases). CDR1 is MNHEY and CDR2 is SMNVEV in the germline V gene (reference sequence). V was trimmed by 6 bases and J by 0 bases, leaving 18 bases between them. The CDR3 is made up of 16 amino acids. CDR3 DNA sequence: TGTGCCAGCAGAAGCACCGGAGGAAGGATCTCCTACGAGCAGTACTTC. As protein: CASRSTGGRISYEQYF.

The chain couples TRBV28 to TRBJ2-2; D might be TRBD1 (5 bases). Germline lookup yields CDR1 MDHEN and CDR2 SYDVKM. V was clipped by 2 bases and J by 3 bases, with 13 bases between them. This CDR3 contains 16 residues. CDR3 amino acids: CASSLRTLRHTGELFF. CDR3 DNA sequence: TGTGCCAGCAGTTTACGGACATTAAGGCACACCGGGGAGCTGTTTTTT.

The V call is TRBV6-1, the J call TRBJ2-1, with TRBD2 identical over 9 bases. The CDR3 is 14 amino acids. Germline V gene data show CDR1 as MNHNS and CDR2 as SASEGT. After removal of 7 bases from V and 6 bases from J, the junction contained 7 bases not matched to a gene. CDR3 loop: CASTNSGSGNEQFF. CDR3 nucleotide sequence: TGTGCCAGCACCAATAGCGGGAGCGGCAATGAGCAGTTCTTC.